The 19 T cell receptor beta chains reported below all come from one sample, sequenced in a study of lymphopenia after photon versus proton radiotherapy. TCRdb's table, derived via immunoSEQ multiplex PCR, lists solely in-frame clones and lacks some. The table has about 42,000 clones, approximately 83% seen once. The specimen was peripheral blood, collected from a patient treated with proton-based radiotherapy. Receptor source: a woman aged 70-85 years with pancreatic cancer.

The chain is built from TRBV7-2 and TRBJ2-5; 11 bases map to TRBD2. CDR1 is SGHTA, CDR2 FQGNSA, per germline. V shed 0 bases, J shed 2 bases, and the junction held 14 bases outside the gene matches. The CDR3 consists of 20 residues. CDR3 amino acids: CASSLALAGGGGALQETQYF. CDR3 coding DNA: TGTGCCAGCAGCTTAGCCCTAGCGGGAGGAGGTGGGGCCCTTCAAGAGACCCAGTACTTC.

CDR3: CASVYRVNTGELFF. CDR3 nucleotide sequence: TGTGCCAGTGTATACAGGGTGAACACCGGGGAGCTGTTTTTT. The chain recombines TRBV19 with TRBJ2-2, with D tentatively TRBD1 (6 bases). Deletions cut 8 bases from V and 1 base from J, with 11 bases between. Germline lookup yields CDR1 LNHDA and CDR2 SQIVND (reference sequence). The CDR3 totals 14 residues.

This chain joins TRBV28 and TRBJ2-5; TRBD2 is a possible D gene (6 bases). CDR3 length equals 12 residues. V lost 7 bases and J 2 bases, leaving 8 bases between the germline ends. From germline, CDR1 is MDHEN and CDR2 SYDVKM. As DNA, the CDR3 is TGTGCCAGCACGACTAGGCAAGAGACCCAGTACTTC. Protein sequence: CASTTRQETQYF.

The V gene is TRBV19, the J gene TRBJ1-6; D not certain. CDR1 and CDR2 (germline): LNHDA, SQIVND (reference sequence). CDR3 length: 13 residues. Trimming shortened V by 4 bases and J by 10 bases, and 11 bases separated the two germline ends. The DNA for the CDR3 is TGTGCCAGTAGTACCAGTAAGGAGTCACCCCTCCACTTT. Protein: CASSTSKESPLHF.

This clone has only a few counts. V and J are TRBV15 and TRBJ2-1; 12 nucleotides line up with TRBD2. With 1 base clipped from V and 6 bases from J, the junction kept 10 bases outside the gene matches. The CDR3 totals 18 residues. Per germline, CDR1 LNHNV and CDR2 YYDKDF (reference sequence). Here the CDR3 reads CATSRASGTSGSPNEQFF. The CDR3 nucleotides are TGTGCCACCAGCAGAGCCTCTGGGACTAGCGGGTCCCCCAATGAGCAGTTCTTC. The full variable domain, completed using reference TRBV15 and TRBJ2-1, is DAMVIQNPRYQVTQFGKPVTLSCSQTLNHNVMYWYQQKSSQAPKLLFHYYDKDFNNEADTPDNFQSRRPNTSFCFLDIRSPGLGDTAMYLCATSRASGTSGSPNEQFFGPGTRLTVL.

V usage is TRBV5-5 and J usage is TRBJ2-1; D not resolved. CDR1 and CDR2 from the germline V gene are SGHKS and YYEKEE (reference sequence). The CDR3 is 15 residues long. V was shortened by 1 base and J by 9 bases, with 17 bases between the two germline ends. CDR3 in amino acids: CASSLRLVGSGEQFF. The DNA for the CDR3 is TGTGCCAGCAGCTTGCGGCTAGTGGGGTCCGGTGAGCAGTTCTTC. The whole variable domain, remainder taken from reference TRBV5-5 and TRBJ2-1, is DAGVTQSPTHLIKTRGQQVTLRCSPISGHKSVSWYQQVLGQGPQFIFQYYEKEERGRGNFPDRFSARQFPNYSSELNVNALLLGDSALYLCASSLRLVGSGEQFFGPGTRLTVL.

The V call is TRBV11-3, the J call TRBJ1-1; TRBD1 matches at 7 bases. J lost 7 bases, V lost 0 bases, and 5 bases had no gene match. The CDR3 consists of 14 residues. Germline CDR1 and CDR2: SGHNT and YENEEA. The DNA of the CDR3 is TGTGCCAGCAGCTTAGAAGGGGGCGCAAATGAAGCTTTCTTT. Translated, it gives CASSLEGGANEAFF. Full variable domain (remainder filled in from reference TRBV11-3 and TRBJ1-1): EAGVVQSPRYKIIEKKQPVAFWCNPISGHNTLYWYLQNLGQGPELLIRYENEEAVDDSQLPKDRFSAERLKGVDSTLKIQPAELGDSAVYLCASSLEGGANEAFFGQGTRLTVV.

The V gene is TRBV19, the J gene TRBJ1-2; no clear D. The V gene's germline CDR1 is LNHDA and CDR2 SQIVND (reference sequence). CDR3 length equals 12 residues. The V end was cut by 1 base, the J end by 7 bases, with 7 bases between. The CDR3 loop reads CASSIVDSGYTF. CDR3 DNA: TGTGCCAGTAGTATAGTGGATAGTGGCTACACCTTC.

The count of this clone is one. The chain couples TRBV11-3 to TRBJ1-2; TRBD1 might be the D (5 bases). Germline V gene lookup returns CDR1 SGHNT and CDR2 YENEEA. The CDR3 extends over 15 amino acids. The ends were cut back, 1 base at V and 1 base at J, with 10 bases in the middle. CDR3 protein: CASSLGGTGNYGYTF. CDR3 sequence (DNA): TGTGCCAGCAGCTTAGGGGGGACCGGTAACTATGGCTACACCTTC.

The gene calls are TRBV6-1 and TRBJ2-3; TRBD1 matches 10 bases. The germline V gene encodes CDR1 MNHNS and CDR2 SASEGT. Trimming at V came to 4 bases and at J to 3 bases, leaving 7 bases not matched to a gene. The CDR3 runs to 16 residues. In DNA form, the CDR3 reads TGTGCCAGCAGTGCAACGACAGGGGGCATGACAGATACGCAGTATTTT. Translated, it gives CASSATTGGMTDTQYF.

The chain couples TRBV19 to TRBJ2-7, with D unclear. CDR3 length: 13 amino acids. The V gene's germline CDR1 is LNHDA and CDR2 SQIVND (reference sequence). Trimming shortened V by 10 bases and J by 0 bases, and 13 bases separated the two germline ends. The CDR3 here is CATRTASSYEQYF. The CDR3 DNA reads TGTGCCACCCGGACGGCAAGCTCCTACGAGCAGTACTTC.

This clone was seen only a few times. The chain recombines TRBV15 with TRBJ2-6, with 10 bases fitting TRBD2. From germline, CDR1 is LNHNV and CDR2 YYDKDF (reference sequence). V lost 5 bases and J lost 0; bases outside the gene matches: 13. CDR3 length equals 20 residues. CDR3 amino acids: CATSFYPPRLAGSGANVLTF. As DNA, the CDR3 is TGTGCCACCAGCTTCTACCCCCCGCGACTAGCGGGCTCTGGGGCCAACGTCCTGACTTTC.

This chain uses TRBV7-2 with TRBJ2-1; D perhaps matches TRBD1 (6 bases). The CDR3 is made up of 12 amino acids. V lost 3 bases and J lost 14, with 14 bases in between. In germline, CDR1 is SGHTA, CDR2 FQGNSA. As DNA, the CDR3 is TGTGCCAGCAGCTTTCAACAGGGTATTAAGTTCTTC. Its translation: CASSFQQGIKFF. Using reference TRBV7-2 and TRBJ2-1 for the parts outside the CDR3, the full variable domain is GAGVSQSPSNKVTEKGKDVELRCDPISGHTALYWYRQSLGQGLEFLIYFQGNSAPDKSGLPSDRFSAERTGGSVSTLTIQRTQQEDSAVYLCASSFQQGIKFFGPGTRLTVL.

The chain combines TRBV7-2 with TRBJ1-6; the match to TRBD1 covers 9 bases. The trim removed 1 base at V and 9 bases at J, leaving 7 bases unmatched. Germline V lookup: CDR1 SGHTA, CDR2 FQGNSA. The CDR3 consists of 16 residues. The CDR3 spells CASSLVVGQGTSPLHF. The CDR3 DNA reads TGTGCCAGCAGCTTAGTGGTGGGACAGGGTACTTCACCCCTCCACTTT.

The chain couples TRBV28 to TRBJ2-3; 9 bases line up with TRBD2. The CDR3 loop spans 15 amino acids. Germline V CDR1 and CDR2: MDHEN, SYDVKM. Trimming removed 5 bases from V and 5 bases from J; junction bases left unmatched: 8. The chain's CDR3 is CASSPVKLAGDTQYF. CDR3 sequence (DNA): TGTGCCAGCAGTCCCGTAAAACTAGCGGGAGATACGCAGTATTTT.

The chain combines TRBV2 with TRBJ1-2; TRBD1 is a possible D gene (6 bases). With 5 bases removed from V and 8 bases from J, the gap between germline ends came to 21 bases. This CDR3 spans 15 amino acids. Germline CDR1 SNHLY, CDR2 FYNNEI. The CDR3 DNA reads as TGTGCCAGCAGTACTACACAGGGCCGTACTCCGGGCTACACCTTC. Encoded protein: CASSTTQGRTPGYTF.

This chain joins TRBV7-9 and TRBJ1-2; 8 bases line up with TRBD1. The CDR3 spans 15 residues. Germline CDR1 reads SEHNR; CDR2 reads FQNEAQ (reference sequence). V lost 2 bases and J lost 8; bases outside the gene matches: 10. The CDR3 DNA is TGTGCCAGCAGCTTAATAGGGGACAGGCCTCTGGGCTACACCTTC. Protein: CASSLIGDRPLGYTF.

The table lists this clone with a few counts. The chain combines TRBV2 with TRBJ1-3; D gene unclear. Germline CDR1 reads SNHLY; CDR2 reads FYNNEI. Trimming removed 8 bases at V and 3 bases at J, with 8 bases between. This CDR3 has 12 amino acids. The CDR3 loop reads CASEEYGNTIYF. The CDR3 DNA reads as TGTGCCAGCGAGGAGTATGGAAACACCATATATTTT.

The chain carries TRBV5-4 and TRBJ1-1; D gene ambiguous. Trimming left V 2 bases short and J 1 base short, with 6 bases between. The CDR3 has 13 amino acids. Per the germline V gene, CDR1 is SGHNT and CDR2 is YYREEE (reference sequence). This CDR3 reads CASSLQPNTEAFF. CDR3 DNA: TGTGCCAGCAGCTTACAGCCGAACACTGAAGCTTTCTTT.